The 32 T cell receptor beta chains below all came from one sample that was sequenced in a study of blood T cell repertoires in COVID-19 (dated by TCRdb to between 2020 and 2021). Libraries were made using the immunoSEQ multiplex PCR assay. TCRdb stores this immuneACCESS table with in-frame sequences only. Part of the clones is absent; in the studies checked, under half of the shortfall reflects unresolved V genes, and no reason is known for the rest. This sample holds over 50,000 clones; around 72% were observed only once. The top ten clonotypes cover about 15% of the sample. The sample consisted of peripheral blood. The receptors originated from a human donor with active or convalescent COVID-19. The donor label of this sample is uncertain.

The chain joins TRBV19 to TRBJ2-7, with 10 bases lining up with TRBD1. V trimming: 5 bases; J trimming: 2 bases; junction bases outside the gene matches: 9. The CDR3 is 16 residues long. Germline lookup yields CDR1 LNHDA and CDR2 SQIVND (reference sequence). The CDR3 region is CASSRKLGQGAYEQYF. The CDR3 coding sequence is TGTGCCAGTAGTCGAAAACTCGGACAGGGGGCCTACGAGCAGTACTTC.

V gene TRBV6-4 combines with J gene TRBJ2-4; D is perhaps TRBD2 (6 bases). The ends were cut back, 8 bases at V and 6 bases at J, with 23 bases in the middle. The CDR3 is 16 amino acids. Germline CDR1 reads MRHNA; CDR2 reads SNTAGT. The CDR3 is CASLEGWGAGINIQYF. The CDR3 nucleotides are TGTGCCAGCCTCGAGGGGTGGGGCGCGGGGATAAACATTCAGTACTTC.

This clone was counted between two and nine times. The junction and the germline gene differ at one end; a read error may be behind it. The chain uses TRBV7-7 and TRBJ2-1; TRBD2 aligns across 10 bases. The germline gives CDR1 SSHAT, CDR2 FNYEAQ (reference sequence). The CDR3 sequence is 16 residues long. CDR3 nucleotide sequence: TGTGCTAGCAGCGACGCAGCGGGAGGGCACTACAATGAGCAGTTCTTC. This gives the protein CASSDAAGGHYNEQFF.

This chain joins TRBV27 and TRBJ2-5; tentatively, D is TRBD1 (5 bases). This CDR3 spans 12 amino acids. Trimming left V 3 bases short and J 7 bases short, with 9 bases between. The germline gives CDR1 MNHEY, CDR2 SMNVEV (reference sequence). The CDR3 DNA follows: TGTGCCAGCAGTTTCCCCCAGGGGACCCAGTACTTC. Translated, it gives CASSFPQGTQYF.

The chain joins TRBV18 to TRBJ2-3; possibly TRBD2 for D (6 bases). The CDR3 spans 15 residues. CDR1 is KGHSH, CDR2 LQKENI, per germline. Trimming removed 3 bases at V and 0 bases at J, with 10 bases between. As DNA, the CDR3 is TGTGCCAGCTCACCCCCGGGACTTAGCACAGATACGCAGTATTTT. It is translated as CASSPPGLSTDTQYF.

The genes are TRBV5-1 and TRBJ2-7, with 10 positions matching TRBD1. Per germline, CDR1 SGHRS and CDR2 YFSETQ. The V gene end was trimmed by 4 bases and the J gene end by 3 bases; junction bases not matched to a gene: 10. The CDR3 length is 16 residues. CDR3 sequence: CASSPAVGQGYYEQYF. In DNA, the CDR3 is TGCGCCAGCAGCCCCGCCGTGGGACAGGGGTACTACGAGCAGTACTTC.

This clone was picked up one time. J is TRBJ2-7 and V is TRBV6-4; 10 nucleotides align to TRBD2. The CDR3 consists of 15 residues. In germline, CDR1 is MRHNA, CDR2 SNTAGT. V was pared by 6 bases and J by 2 bases, with 7 bases of the junction left unmatched. This CDR3 is CASSPLAGAPYEQYF. CDR3 bases: TGTGCCAGCAGCCCCCTAGCGGGAGCCCCCTACGAGCAGTACTTC.

This clone was recorded once. V usage is TRBV11-3 and J usage is TRBJ2-7; TRBD2 aligns across 8 bases. V lost 1 base to trimming and J lost 7 bases; unmatched junction nucleotides: 9. The germline V gene encodes CDR1 SGHNT and CDR2 YENEEA. This CDR3 spans 15 amino acids. The chain's CDR3 is CASSLGGASGPEQYF. The CDR3 DNA is TGTGCCAGCAGCTTAGGTGGGGCTAGCGGGCCTGAGCAGTACTTC.

This chain joins TRBV30 and TRBJ1-3; the match to TRBD1 covers 9 bases. This CDR3 contains 14 residues. V shed 2 bases and J 4 bases; nucleotides not matched to a gene: 3. Germline lookup yields CDR1 GTSNPN and CDR2 SVGIG (reference sequence). CDR3 sequence reads: CAWSPGQGGNTIYF. The DNA of the CDR3 is TGTGCCTGGAGTCCGGGACAGGGAGGAAACACCATATATTTT.

CDR3 sequence reads: CASSVGQYYEQYF. CDR3 sequence (DNA): TGTGCCAGCAGCGTAGGACAGTACTACGAGCAGTACTTC. The gene calls are TRBV9 and TRBJ2-7, with a tentative D call TRBD1 (5 bases). Germline V gene lookup returns CDR1 SGDLS and CDR2 YYNGEE. Trimming left V 0 bases short and J 3 bases short, with 7 bases between. The CDR3 is 13 residues long.

V is TRBV12-3 or TRBV12-4 and J is TRBJ2-7; a possible D gene is TRBD2 (5 bases). The CDR3 covers 12 residues. V was clipped by 6 bases and J by 6 bases, with 12 bases between them. CDR3 loop: CASRSPGIEQYF. The CDR3 DNA follows: TGTGCCAGCAGATCACCGGGAATCGAGCAGTACTTC.

V gene TRBV2 combines with J gene TRBJ1-1; a weak D match, TRBD1 (5 bases). Germline CDR1 reads SNHLY; CDR2 reads FYNNEI. CDR3 length: 12 amino acids. Trimming stripped 8 bases from V and 2 bases from J, with 9 bases between. CDR3 loop: CASRGANTEAFF. DNA for the CDR3: TGTGCCAGCCGTGGGGCTAACACTGAAGCTTTCTTT.

This chain joins TRBV24-1 and TRBJ2-2, with D possibly being TRBD1 (7 bases). Trimming left V 8 bases short and J 5 bases short, with 20 bases between. The CDR3 totals 16 residues. Per the germline V gene, CDR1 is KGHDR and CDR2 is SFDVKD. Written as DNA, the CDR3 is TGTGCCACCACAGCGGGTGGCCAGGGGGTGACCGGGGAGCTGTTTTTT. It codes for CATTAGGQGVTGELFF.

The rearrangement joins TRBV28 to TRBJ2-7, with unresolved D. The germline V gene has CDR1 MDHEN and CDR2 SYDVKM. This CDR3 comprises 12 residues. Trimming took off 6 bases at V and 3 bases at J, with 9 bases between the two ends. The chain's CDR3 is CASSLTGYEQYF. CDR3 in DNA: TGTGCCAGCAGCCTGACGGGCTACGAGCAGTACTTC.

This clone was detected a few times. The chain uses TRBV4-3 and TRBJ1-3; 8 nucleotides match TRBD1. CDR3 length equals 15 residues. V dropped 3 bases and J dropped 2; count of bases not matched to a gene: 3. Germline CDR1 LGHNA, CDR2 YSLEER. The CDR3 protein is CASSQTDRAGNTIYF. The CDR3 DNA sequence: TGCGCCAGCAGCCAGACGGACAGGGCTGGAAACACCATATATTTT.

The chain carries TRBV10-1 and TRBJ1-1; D unclear. V lost 9 bases and J 4 bases, leaving 15 bases between the germline ends. Per the germline V gene, CDR1 is WNHNN and CDR2 is SYGVQD (reference sequence). This CDR3 has 13 amino acids. The CDR3 bases are TGCGCCAGTCGGCCGGGTAAATTCACTGAAGCTTTCTTT. Translating it yields CASRPGKFTEAFF.

This clone was found once. V and J are TRBV5-1 and TRBJ1-2; D is perhaps TRBD1 (6 bases). Trimming pared 0 bases from V and 6 bases from J, leaving 15 bases between. The CDR3 covers 15 residues. Germline assignment: CDR1 SGHRS and CDR2 YFSETQ. The DNA for the CDR3 is TGCGCCAGCAGCTTGGATCGGCAGGGGATAGATGGCTACACCTTC. This codes for CASSLDRQGIDGYTF.

This clone was seen just once. The chain carries TRBV7-2 and TRBJ2-3, with 8 positions matching TRBD1. The V gene's germline CDR1 is SGHTA and CDR2 FQGNSA. The CDR3 sequence is 15 residues long. V dropped 6 bases and J dropped 1; count of bases not matched to a gene: 6. This chain's CDR3 is CASSRTGQGTDTQYF. As DNA, the CDR3 is TGTGCCAGCAGTCGGACAGGGCAGGGCACAGATACGCAGTATTTT.

In DNA, the CDR3 is TGCGCCAGTTCTCCCTCCCAGGCACCGAATCAAGAGACCCAGTACTTC. It specifies CASSPSQAPNQETQYF. The gene calls are TRBV10-1 and TRBJ2-5, with no clear D. Germline V gene lookup returns CDR1 WNHNN and CDR2 SYGVQD (reference sequence). Between the trimmed V and J ends, which lost 9 bases and 2 bases, there was a span of 22 bases. The CDR3 spans 16 residues.

Only one count was recorded for this clone. This rearrangement joins TRBV11-2 to TRBJ1-6, with D hard to call. The CDR3 contains 18 residues. The germline V gene encodes CDR1 SGHAT and CDR2 FQNNGV. With 5 bases removed from V and 2 bases from J, the gap between germline ends came to 19 bases. As DNA, the CDR3 is TGTGCCAGCAGCCACGCCCGGCGGGATTTAGCCTATAATTCACCCCTCCACTTT. The encoded protein is CASSHARRDLAYNSPLHF.

This rearrangement joins TRBV6-5 to TRBJ1-5; D ambiguous. The CDR3 has 13 amino acids. Trimming removed 6 bases from V and 8 bases from J, with 14 bases in between. Germline values: CDR1 MNHEY, CDR2 SVGAGI. CDR3 nucleotides: TGTGCCAGCAGCAACGAGGGAACGGAGCCCCAGCATTTT. Encoded protein: CASSNEGTEPQHF.

In DNA, the CDR3 is TGTGCCAGCAGCTTGACTAGCGGGTTTGGCACAGATACGCAGTATTTT. Protein product: CASSLTSGFGTDTQYF. This chain joins TRBV5-4 and TRBJ2-3, with 9 nucleotides matching TRBD2. V gave up 1 base and J gave up 1 base; unmatched junction bases: 4. The CDR3 contains 16 residues. CDR1 is SGHNT, CDR2 YYREEE, per germline (reference sequence).

This clone was observed a few times. The chain joins TRBV29-1 to TRBJ1-6; D not certain. Germline-derived CDR1 and CDR2 are SQVTM and ANQGSEA. V was clipped by 5 bases and J by 7 bases, with 15 bases between them. This CDR3 contains 14 residues. The CDR3 region has the DNA TGCAGCGTTACTCTCGGGAACAGAAATTCACCCCTCCACTTT. It codes for CSVTLGNRNSPLHF.

The chain is built from TRBV27 and TRBJ1-2; possible D gene TRBD1, 5 bases. Germline CDR1 MNHEY, CDR2 SMNVEV (reference sequence). CDR3 length equals 16 residues. Trimming stripped 6 bases from V and 4 bases from J, with 21 bases between. The DNA for the CDR3 is TGTGCCAGCAGCCGGAAGAGCGGGGGGGTAACCTATGGCTACACCTTC. Its translation is CASSRKSGGVTYGYTF.

This clone was detected a few times. V gene TRBV13 combines with J gene TRBJ1-4; a weak D match, TRBD1 (6 bases). Germline CDR1 reads PRHDT; CDR2 reads FYEKMQ (reference sequence). CDR3 length equals 12 residues. Trimming took 2 bases from V and 13 from J, leaving 11 bases between them. DNA of the CDR3: TGTGCCAGCAGCTTACGTCCGGACAGACTGTTTTTT. Its protein is CASSLRPDRLFF.

The gene calls are TRBV6-2 or TRBV6-3 and TRBJ2-7; D gene uncertain. V lost 6 bases and J 4 bases, leaving 13 bases between the germline ends. The CDR3 runs to 13 residues. Germline CDR1 reads MNHEY; CDR2 reads SVGEGT. CDR3 sequence reads: CASSPTSGYEQYF. The CDR3 region has the DNA TGTGCCAGCAGCCCAACCTCCGGTTACGAGCAGTACTTC.

This rearrangement joins TRBV2 to TRBJ1-5; a weak D match, TRBD1 (6 bases). The CDR3 has 14 amino acids. The germline gives CDR1 SNHLY, CDR2 FYNNEI. V lost 7 bases, J lost 4 bases, and 14 bases lay in between. CDR3 sequence (DNA): TGTGCCAGCACGGCAGGGGACGGGAATCAGCCCCAGCATTTT. Translated, it gives CASTAGDGNQPQHF.

This clone has just a few counts. V gene TRBV25-1 combines with J gene TRBJ2-1, with 11 nucleotides matching TRBD2. The CDR3 has 15 amino acids. Germline assignment: CDR1 MGHDK and CDR2 SYGVNS. V shed 4 bases, J shed 7 bases, and the junction held 6 bases outside the gene matches. CDR3 region: CASSVALAGVNEQFF. Written as DNA, the CDR3 is TGTGCCAGCAGTGTGGCACTAGCGGGAGTAAATGAGCAGTTCTTC.

The gene calls are TRBV29-1 and TRBJ2-1, with TRBD2 matching 7 bases. Trimming at V came to 1 base and at J to 8 bases, leaving 5 bases not matched to a gene. Per germline, CDR1 SQVTM and CDR2 ANQGSEA. The CDR3 is 13 amino acids. The CDR3 region is CSVEVGAGDEQFF. The CDR3 region has the DNA TGCAGCGTTGAAGTGGGCGCGGGGGATGAGCAGTTCTTC.

The chain couples TRBV30 to TRBJ2-7, with D unresolved. The CDR3 is made up of 12 amino acids. V lost 1 base to trimming and J lost 1 base, with 5 bases between them. Per the germline V gene, CDR1 is GTSNPN and CDR2 is SVGIG (reference sequence). CDR3 DNA: TGTGCCTGGAGTGAAGCGTCCTACGAGCAGTACTTC. Translated, it gives CAWSEASYEQYF.

This clone was recorded only once. This chain links TRBV9 with TRBJ2-1; D call uncertain. Germline V CDR1 and CDR2: SGDLS, YYNGEE. Trimming stripped 1 base from V and 4 bases from J, with 6 bases between. The CDR3 length is 13 residues. The CDR3: CASSVYQYNEQFF. CDR3 sequence (DNA): TGTGCCAGCAGCGTATATCAGTACAATGAGCAGTTCTTC. Supplemented by reference TRBV9 and TRBJ2-1, the full variable domain reads DSGVTQTPKHLITATGQRVTLRCSPRSGDLSVYWYQQSLDQGLQFLIQYYNGEERAKGNILERFSAQQFPDLHSELNLSSLELGDSALYFCASSVYQYNEQFFGPGTRLTVL.

The V and J genes are TRBV9 and TRBJ2-1; 11 bases agree with TRBD2. V lost 4 bases and J lost 4; bases outside the gene matches: 7. CDR3 size: 16 residues. CDR1 is SGDLS and CDR2 is YYNGEE in the germline V gene. CDR3 amino acids: CASSPSGTSGYNEQFF. Here the CDR3 DNA reads TGTGCCAGCAGCCCCTCCGGGACTAGCGGATACAATGAGCAGTTCTTC.